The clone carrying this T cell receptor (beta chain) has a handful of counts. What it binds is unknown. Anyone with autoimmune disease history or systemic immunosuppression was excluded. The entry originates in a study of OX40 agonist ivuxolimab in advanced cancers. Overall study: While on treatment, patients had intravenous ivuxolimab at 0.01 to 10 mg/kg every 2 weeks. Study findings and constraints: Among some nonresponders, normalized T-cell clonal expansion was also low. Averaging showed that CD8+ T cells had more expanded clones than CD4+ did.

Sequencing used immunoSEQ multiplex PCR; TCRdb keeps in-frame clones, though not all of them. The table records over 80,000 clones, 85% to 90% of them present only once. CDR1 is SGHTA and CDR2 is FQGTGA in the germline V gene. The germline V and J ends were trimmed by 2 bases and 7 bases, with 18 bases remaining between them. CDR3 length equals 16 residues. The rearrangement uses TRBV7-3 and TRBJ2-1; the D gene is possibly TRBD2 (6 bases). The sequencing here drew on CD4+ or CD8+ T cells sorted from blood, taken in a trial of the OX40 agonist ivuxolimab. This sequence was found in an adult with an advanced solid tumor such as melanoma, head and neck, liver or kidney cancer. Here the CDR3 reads CASSLGGTPGRNEQFF. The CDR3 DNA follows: TGTGCCAGCAGCTTAGGGGGGACCCCTGGGCGGAATGAGCAGTTCTTC.